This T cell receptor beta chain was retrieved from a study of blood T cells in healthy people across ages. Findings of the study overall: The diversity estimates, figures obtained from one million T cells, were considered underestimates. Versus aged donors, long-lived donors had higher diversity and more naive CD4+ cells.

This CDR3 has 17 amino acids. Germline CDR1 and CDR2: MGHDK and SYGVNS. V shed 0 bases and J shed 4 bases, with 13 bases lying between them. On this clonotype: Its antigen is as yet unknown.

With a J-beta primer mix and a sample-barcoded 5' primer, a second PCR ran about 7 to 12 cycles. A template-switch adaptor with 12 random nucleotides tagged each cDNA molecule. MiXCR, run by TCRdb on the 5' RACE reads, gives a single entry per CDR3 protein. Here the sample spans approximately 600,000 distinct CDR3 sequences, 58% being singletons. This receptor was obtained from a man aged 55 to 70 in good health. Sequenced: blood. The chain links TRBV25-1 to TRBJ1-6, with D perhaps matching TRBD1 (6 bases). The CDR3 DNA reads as TGTGCCAGCAGTGAATACAGGGGCAGGGAGTATAATTCACCCCTCCACTTT. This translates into CASSEYRGREYNSPLHF. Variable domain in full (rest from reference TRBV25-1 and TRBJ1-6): EADIYQTPRYLVIGTGKKITLECSQTMGHDKMYWYQQDPGMELHLIHYSYGVNSTEKGDLSSESTVSRIRTEHFPLTLESARPSHTSQYLCASSEYRGREYNSPLHFGNGTRLTVT.